This passage covers 21 T cell receptor beta chains from one sample sequenced in a study of T cell responses to AZD1222 COVID-19 vaccine. Profiled with immunoSEQ multiplex PCR; TCRdb holds only in-frame clones, not every one. This sample has 100,000 or so clones, with roughly 84% found just once. Material: peripheral blood, obtained on day 0 of AZD1222 vaccination. These receptors all come from an adult in good health.

The chain has TRBV19 and TRBJ1-2; D is unresolved. There are 14 residues in the CDR3. V was shortened by 5 bases and J by 2 bases, with 12 bases between the two germline ends. Germline values: CDR1 LNHDA, CDR2 SQIVND (reference sequence). The CDR3 region is CASSLGSENYGYTF. CDR3 in DNA: TGTGCCAGTAGTCTTGGCAGTGAAAACTATGGCTACACCTTC.

The rearrangement uses TRBV5-1 and TRBJ2-5, with D unresolved. V lost 0 bases, J lost 1 base, and 10 bases lay in between. Germline loops: CDR1 SGHRS, CDR2 YFSETQ. The CDR3 has 15 amino acids. CDR3 coding DNA: TGCGCCAGCAGCTTGGGTCCGTCCCCCCAAGAGACCCAGTACTTC. This sequence encodes CASSLGPSPQETQYF.

This chain connects TRBV4-2 to TRBJ1-5; no clear D. This CDR3 is built from 16 residues. The germline V gene has CDR1 LGHNA and CDR2 YNFKEQ. V lost 1 base, J lost 0 bases, and 10 bases lay in between. CDR3 residues: CASSQALAYSNQPQHF. The CDR3 DNA is TGTGCCAGCAGCCAAGCTCTGGCCTATAGCAATCAGCCCCAGCATTTT.

The CDR3: CASSPWTGGAGETQYF. CDR3 DNA: TGTGCCAGCAGTCCGTGGACAGGGGGCGCGGGGGAGACCCAGTACTTC. The gene calls are TRBV28 and TRBJ2-5; 11 positions agree with TRBD1. The CDR3 has 16 residues. V trimming: 5 bases; J trimming: 5 bases; junction bases outside the gene matches: 10. The V gene's germline CDR1 is MDHEN and CDR2 SYDVKM. Using reference TRBV28 and TRBJ2-5 for the parts outside the CDR3, the full variable domain is DVKVTQSSRYLVKRTGEKVFLECVQDMDHENMFWYRQDPGLGLRLIYFSYDVKMKEKGDIPEGYSVSREKKERFSLILESASTNQTSMYLCASSPWTGGAGETQYFGPGTRLLVL.

The V gene is TRBV28, the J gene TRBJ2-5; D tentatively fits TRBD1 or TRBD2 (6 bases each). Deletions cut 5 bases from V and 3 bases from J, with 22 bases between. Germline CDR1 reads MDHEN; CDR2 reads SYDVKM. The CDR3 is 17 residues long. The CDR3 loop is CASSQVGAGITKETQYF. In DNA, the CDR3 is TGTGCCAGCAGTCAAGTGGGGGCGGGGATAACAAAAGAGACCCAGTACTTC.

The rearrangement uses TRBV10-1 and TRBJ2-7, with D unresolved. The ends were cut back, 5 bases at V and 3 bases at J, with 14 bases in the middle. Germline CDR1 and CDR2: WNHNN and SYGVQD (reference sequence). The CDR3 is 14 residues long. The CDR3 sequence is CASSRVEKCYEQYF. The CDR3 region has the DNA TGCGCCAGCAGTCGAGTGGAAAAGTGCTACGAGCAGTACTTC.

This rearrangement joins TRBV7-9 to TRBJ2-5; D is undetermined. The germline gives CDR1 SEHNR, CDR2 FQNEAQ (reference sequence). The CDR3 is 12 residues long. Trimming shortened V by 5 bases and J by 4 bases, and 8 bases separated the two germline ends. The CDR3 sequence is CASSREGETQYF. CDR3 nucleotide sequence: TGTGCCAGCAGCCGTGAAGGAGAGACCCAGTACTTC.

This chain uses TRBV28 with TRBJ2-6, with D unclear. CDR1 and CDR2 from the germline V gene are MDHEN and SYDVKM. The CDR3 covers 16 residues. V lost 1 base and J 2 bases, leaving 9 bases between the germline ends. CDR3 loop: CASSLLSLTGANVLTF. The CDR3 region has the DNA TGTGCCAGCAGTTTATTATCCCTAACTGGGGCCAACGTCCTGACTTTC.

This chain uses TRBV7-3 with TRBJ1-5; 9 bases match TRBD1. Unmatched junction bases numbered 5, after V lost 5 bases and J lost 3 bases. CDR3 length: 15 residues. Germline V gene lookup returns CDR1 SGHTA and CDR2 FQGTGA. CDR3 amino acids: CASSPGTGPNQPQHF. CDR3 sequence (DNA): TGTGCCAGCAGCCCCGGGACAGGGCCCAATCAGCCCCAGCATTTT.

The chain is built from TRBV30 and TRBJ1-2; TRBD1 is a possible D gene (6 bases). Germline CDR1 reads GTSNPN; CDR2 reads SVGIG (reference sequence). Trimming pared 2 bases from V and 6 bases from J, leaving 19 bases between. The CDR3 spans 15 residues. CDR3 nucleotides: TGTGCCTGGAGTCTACCCACAGGGAGAGGGGATGGCTACACCTTC. This gives the protein CAWSLPTGRGDGYTF.

This clone was seen only once. The chain employs TRBV6-5 and TRBJ1-1; D is undetermined. The CDR3 contains 12 residues. Trimming took 7 bases from V and 11 from J, leaving 17 bases between them. Germline V gene sequence: CDR1 MNHEY, CDR2 SVGAGI. The CDR3 DNA reads as TGTGCCAGCACCAGCTTAAACTGGGAGGCTTTCTTT. Its protein is CASTSLNWEAFF.

The CDR3, as DNA: TGTGCCAGCAGCATCGGGGGCTTCGATCTTTACGAGCAGTACTTC. Amino acid sequence: CASSIGGFDLYEQYF. The chain joins TRBV7-8 to TRBJ2-7, with D perhaps given as TRBD1 or TRBD2 (6 bases each). Trimming took off 5 bases at V and 4 bases at J, with 18 bases between the two ends. Germline-derived CDR1 and CDR2 are SGHVS and FQNEAQ. The CDR3 has 15 amino acids.

The chain carries TRBV6-2 or TRBV6-3 and TRBJ2-7; D perhaps matches TRBD2 (6 bases). The CDR3 is 12 amino acids. Trimming cost V 2 bases and J 7 bases, with 9 bases left between them. Germline CDR1 reads MNHEY; CDR2 reads SVGEGT. The CDR3 reads CASSYPAGEQYF. CDR3 coding DNA: TGTGCCAGCAGTTACCCGGCGGGGGAGCAGTACTTC.

V usage is TRBV27 and J usage is TRBJ1-4; the D is unclear. V was pared by 6 bases and J by 5 bases, with 10 bases between. The CDR3 has 13 amino acids. The germline CDR1 and CDR2 sequences are MNHEY and SMNVEV (reference sequence). CDR3 residues: CASSLILNEKLFF. In nucleotides, the CDR3 is TGTGCCAGCAGCCTGATCCTAAATGAAAAACTGTTTTTT.

This chain uses TRBV5-1 with TRBJ1-6, with 8 nucleotides matching TRBD1. Germline V gene data show CDR1 as SGHRS and CDR2 as YFSETQ. The CDR3 sequence is 17 residues long. V lost 0 bases and J lost 5; bases outside the gene matches: 7. The chain's CDR3 is CASSLAPGQGNNSPLHF. CDR3 nucleotides: TGCGCCAGCAGCTTGGCTCCCGGACAGGGAAATAATTCACCCCTCCACTTT.

The chain combines TRBV27 with TRBJ2-6; D remains ambiguous. The germline CDR1 and CDR2 sequences are MNHEY and SMNVEV (reference sequence). Between the trimmed V and J ends, which lost 2 bases and 4 bases, there was a span of 3 bases. The CDR3 loop spans 13 amino acids. This CDR3 reads CASSLRGANVLTF. DNA of the CDR3: TGTGCCAGCAGTTTAAGAGGGGCCAACGTCCTGACTTTC. Using reference TRBV27 and TRBJ2-6 for the parts outside the CDR3, the full variable domain is EAQVTQNPRYLITVTGKKLTVTCSQNMNHEYMSWYRQDPGLGLRQIYYSMNVEVTDKGDVPEGYKVSRKEKRNFPLILESPSPNQTSLYFCASSLRGANVLTFGAGSRLTVL.

This sequence joins TRBV4-2 and TRBJ2-5, with D maybe TRBD2 (5 bases). V was trimmed by 0 bases and J by 4 bases, leaving 12 bases between them. Germline-derived CDR1 and CDR2 are LGHNA and YNFKEQ. The CDR3 loop spans 15 amino acids. This chain's CDR3 is CASSQDREGAETQYF. CDR3 sequence (DNA): TGTGCCAGCAGCCAAGATCGAGAGGGAGCAGAGACCCAGTACTTC.

This clone has more than one count but fewer than ten. The chain joins TRBV7-9 to TRBJ1-3; 7 bases map to TRBD1. J lost 2 bases, V lost 2 bases, and 6 bases had no gene match. Per germline, CDR1 SEHNR and CDR2 FQNEAQ (reference sequence). This CDR3 has 16 residues. Written as DNA, the CDR3 is TGTGCCAGCAGCTTACGCTCGACAGGGCCTGGAAACACCATATATTTT. Translated: CASSLRSTGPGNTIYF.

The chain links TRBV5-1 to TRBJ1-1; D is possibly TRBD1 (5 bases). Trimming removed 1 base from V and 5 bases from J, with 21 bases in between. CDR3 length: 17 residues. Germline V gives CDR1 SGHRS, CDR2 YFSETQ. The CDR3 DNA is TGCGCCAGCAGCTTGAGCTTAAGGGGCCCCATGGGGACTGAAGCTTTCTTT. Its translation is CASSLSLRGPMGTEAFF.

The V call is TRBV3-1 (or the pseudogene TRBV3-2), the J call TRBJ2-1; unclear D gene. Deletions cut 0 bases from V and 6 bases from J, with 15 bases between. Germline V CDR1 and CDR2: LGHDT, YNNKEL (reference sequence). The CDR3 sequence is 16 residues long. The chain's CDR3 is CASSQDPLGLTNEQFF. The CDR3 region has the DNA TGTGCCAGCAGCCAAGATCCGCTCGGCCTTACCAATGAGCAGTTCTTC.

This chain links TRBV27 with TRBJ2-3; no reliable D call. This CDR3 region has 13 residues. Trimming cost V 6 bases and J 4 bases, with 11 bases left between them. Germline V CDR1 and CDR2: MNHEY, SMNVEV (reference sequence). CDR3 sequence reads: CASSHRFSDTQYF. CDR3 sequence (DNA): TGTGCCAGCAGCCACCGTTTCTCAGATACGCAGTATTTT.